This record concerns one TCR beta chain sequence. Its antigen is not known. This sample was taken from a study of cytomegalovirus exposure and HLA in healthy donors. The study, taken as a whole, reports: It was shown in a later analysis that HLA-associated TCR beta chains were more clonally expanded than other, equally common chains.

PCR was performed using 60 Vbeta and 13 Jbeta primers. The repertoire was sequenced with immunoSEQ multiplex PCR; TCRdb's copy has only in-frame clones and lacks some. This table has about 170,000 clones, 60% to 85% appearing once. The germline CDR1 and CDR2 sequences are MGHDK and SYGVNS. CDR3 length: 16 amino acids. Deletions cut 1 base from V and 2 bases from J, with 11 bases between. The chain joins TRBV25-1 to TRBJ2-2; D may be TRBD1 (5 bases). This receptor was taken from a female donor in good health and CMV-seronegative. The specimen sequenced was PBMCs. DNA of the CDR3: TGTGCCAGCAGTGAATTCGGTACAGGTAACACCGGGGAGCTGTTTTTT. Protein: CASSEFGTGNTGELFF.